One and the same sample provided the 32 T cell receptor beta chains below, sequenced in a study of beta chain features in type 1 diabetes. Of the isolated RNA, all was reverse transcribed, and so the sequenced material was expressed TCRB transcripts. Assay used: immunoSEQ multiplex PCR; TCRdb lists only in-frame clones, some missing. The table shows fewer than 45,000 clones, with roughly two thirds occurring only once. Sequences were obtained from Tregs from blood. The receptors derive from a woman between 25 and 40 years old in good health.

The V call is TRBV7-8, the J call TRBJ2-3, with 9 bases identical to TRBD2. Germline-derived CDR1 and CDR2 are SGHVS and FQNEAQ. Trimming cost V 0 bases and J 11 bases; bases outside gene matches: 12. This CDR3 spans 16 amino acids. CDR3 loop: CASSLAGGGRAGEQYF. The CDR3 region has the DNA TGTGCCAGCAGCTTAGCCGGTGGCGGGAGGGCCGGAGAGCAGTATTTT.

V and J are TRBV7-2 and TRBJ2-7, with 9 bases lining up with TRBD2. Germline lookup yields CDR1 SGHTA and CDR2 FQGNSA. J lost 2 bases, V lost 1 base, and 6 bases had no gene match. The CDR3 sequence is 16 residues long. CDR3 region: CASSLGWTSAAYEQYF. In DNA form, the CDR3 reads TGTGCCAGCAGCTTAGGGTGGACTAGCGCAGCCTACGAGCAGTACTTC.

V is TRBV19 and J is TRBJ2-5; TRBD2 matches 13 bases. Trimming at V came to 2 bases and at J to 4 bases, leaving 1 base not matched to a gene. The CDR3 is 15 amino acids. Germline-derived CDR1 and CDR2 are LNHDA and SQIVND (reference sequence). The CDR3 spells CASSIRTSGRETQYF. The CDR3 bases are TGTGCCAGTAGTATACGGACTAGCGGGAGAGAGACCCAGTACTTC.

The genes are TRBV7-9 and TRBJ2-3; TRBD2 agrees at 9 bases. The CDR3 spans 17 residues. V lost 0 bases, J lost 2 bases, and 6 bases stayed unmatched. The germline CDR1 and CDR2 sequences are SEHNR and FQNEAQ (reference sequence). This CDR3 reads CASSLAFSGSPTDTQYF. The CDR3 coding sequence is TGTGCCAGCAGCTTAGCTTTTAGCGGGAGCCCCACAGATACGCAGTATTTT.

The chain is built from TRBV7-3 and TRBJ1-1, with TRBD1 as a possible D gene (5 bases). V was cut by 2 bases and J by 4 bases, with 8 bases left in between. The CDR3 spans 13 residues. The germline V gene has CDR1 SGHTA and CDR2 FQGTGA. CDR3 sequence (DNA): TGTGCCAGCAGCTTAGGAGGGGCCACTGAAGCTTTCTTT. Translated, it gives CASSLGGATEAFF.

The chain couples TRBV28 to TRBJ2-2; 11 nucleotides agree with TRBD1. Germline CDR1 is MDHEN and CDR2 is SYDVKM. This CDR3 region has 15 residues. The trim removed 6 bases at V and 7 bases at J, leaving 7 bases unmatched. CDR3 coding DNA: TGTGCCAGCAGAACTACGGGACAGGGGGTCGGGGAGCTGTTTTTT. Protein sequence: CASRTTGQGVGELFF.

The chain uses TRBV28 and TRBJ2-7, with D possibly matching TRBD2 (5 bases). The length of the CDR3 is 11 residues. V shed 7 bases and J shed 7 bases, with 11 bases lying between them. In germline, CDR1 is MDHEN, CDR2 SYDVKM. CDR3 protein: CASNGVSEQYF. The CDR3 DNA reads TGTGCCAGCAACGGGGTTTCGGAGCAGTACTTC.

The gene calls are TRBV7-2 and TRBJ2-3, with TRBD2 matching 11 bases. The V gene's germline CDR1 is SGHTA and CDR2 FQGNSA. The CDR3 loop spans 17 amino acids. The J segment lost 4 bases and the V segment lost 5 bases, leaving 11 bases of the junction unmatched. The CDR3 spells CASSPRLAGWGADTQYF. CDR3 sequence (DNA): TGTGCCAGCAGCCCGCGACTAGCGGGATGGGGAGCAGATACGCAGTATTTT.

The chain employs TRBV7-9 and TRBJ2-5; D is ambiguous. The CDR3 contains 11 residues. With 7 bases removed from V and 4 bases from J, the gap between germline ends came to 7 bases. CDR1 is SEHNR, CDR2 FQNEAQ, per germline (reference sequence). The chain's CDR3 is CASTRLETQYF. The CDR3 nucleotides read TGTGCCAGCACCCGACTAGAGACCCAGTACTTC.

About this clone itself: A read error may produce the germline difference seen at one junction end. The rearrangement joins TRBV7-9 to TRBJ2-1; TRBD2 matches 7 bases. The CDR3 covers 15 residues. Germline-derived CDR1 and CDR2 are SEHNR and FQNEAQ (reference sequence). The CDR3 here is CTSSLQAGTYNEQFF. DNA for the CDR3: TGTACCAGCAGCTTACAAGCGGGAACTTACAATGAGCAGTTCTTC.

This sequence joins TRBV6-6 and TRBJ2-7; D might be TRBD1 (6 bases). Trimming took 2 bases from V and 0 from J, leaving 11 bases between them. CDR1 is MNHNY and CDR2 is SVGAGI in the germline V gene (reference sequence). CDR3 length: 15 amino acids. The CDR3 reads CASSYGQLTSYEQYF. As DNA, the CDR3 is TGTGCCAGCAGTTACGGACAGTTGACCTCCTACGAGCAGTACTTC.

This clone was recorded once. V usage is TRBV29-1 and J usage is TRBJ1-2; 11 bases are a match to TRBD1. The CDR3 sequence is 12 residues long. V was pared by 7 bases and J by 8 bases, with 6 bases of the junction left unmatched. Germline V lookup: CDR1 SQVTM, CDR2 ANQGSEA. The CDR3 DNA follows: TGCAGCGCCGGTGGACAGGGGGCCGGCTACACCTTC. It specifies CSAGGQGAGYTF.

The rearrangement uses TRBV7-9 and TRBJ2-7; D is undetermined. Looked up from germline, CDR1 is SEHNR and CDR2 is FQNEAQ (reference sequence). This CDR3 is built from 16 residues. V lost 2 bases and J lost 7, with 21 bases in between. CDR3 nucleotide sequence: TGTGCCAGCAGCTTATTGCGTCTCGGAGAAAAGAGGGAGCAGTACTTC. Protein: CASSLLRLGEKREQYF.

This rearrangement joins TRBV7-2 to TRBJ2-4; 8 positions match TRBD2. J gave up 7 bases and V 5 bases, and 10 bases lay outside the gene matches. CDR1 SGHTA and CDR2 FQGNSA come from the germline V gene. The CDR3 length is 15 residues. CDR3 DNA sequence: TGTGCCAGCAGCCCAGGAGGGACTAGGGGGAACATTCAGTACTTC. It translates to CASSPGGTRGNIQYF. The variable domain in full, with the rest retrieved from reference TRBV7-2 and TRBJ2-4, is GAGVSQSPSNKVTEKGKDVELRCDPISGHTALYWYRQSLGQGLEFLIYFQGNSAPDKSGLPSDRFSAERTGGSVSTLTIQRTQQEDSAVYLCASSPGGTRGNIQYFGAGTRLSVL.

The V gene is TRBV9, the J gene TRBJ2-6, with D unclear. Germline V gene lookup returns CDR1 SGDLS and CDR2 YYNGEE. The CDR3 runs to 15 residues. V gave up 3 bases and J gave up 0 bases, with 7 bases separating them. The CDR3 nucleotides read TGTGCCAGCAGCGGCAGGATCTCTGGGGCCAACGTCCTGACTTTC. Amino acid sequence: CASSGRISGANVLTF.

This chain connects TRBV27 to TRBJ2-7; TRBD2 matches 14 bases. The CDR3 is made up of 20 amino acids. From germline, CDR1 is MNHEY and CDR2 SMNVEV (reference sequence). J gave up 5 bases and V 0 bases, and 15 bases lay outside the gene matches. The CDR3 sequence is CASSLSLPGLAGEVGNEQYF. The DNA for the CDR3 is TGTGCCAGCAGTTTATCGTTACCGGGACTAGCGGGAGAAGTGGGTAACGAGCAGTACTTC.

The chain carries TRBV2 and TRBJ2-4; perhaps TRBD2 as D (6 bases). Per the germline V gene, CDR1 is SNHLY and CDR2 is FYNNEI. V shed 9 bases and J shed 7 bases, with 13 bases lying between them. There are 12 residues in the CDR3. CDR3 sequence: CARRDGENIQYF. The CDR3 DNA reads as TGTGCCAGGCGGGACGGGGAGAACATTCAGTACTTC.

This clone has only a few counts. This chain joins TRBV14 and TRBJ1-3; D is undetermined. Germline CDR1 and CDR2: SGHDN and FVKESK. Trimming stripped 2 bases from V and 3 bases from J, with 8 bases between. This CDR3 has 14 residues. The CDR3: CASSQTAGGNTIYF. CDR3 DNA: TGTGCCAGCAGCCAAACGGCAGGTGGAAACACCATATATTTT. The whole variable domain, filled in from reference TRBV14 and TRBJ1-3, reads EAGVTQFPSHSVIEKGQTVTLRCDPISGHDNLYWYRRVMGKEIKFLLHFVKESKQDESGMPNNRFLAERTGGTYSTLKVQPAELEDSGVYFCASSQTAGGNTIYFGEGSWLTVV.

This chain uses TRBV6-5 with TRBJ2-3; D possibly corresponds to TRBD1 (6 bases). The CDR3 spans 13 residues. V was trimmed by 7 bases and J by 3 bases, leaving 11 bases between them. Germline values: CDR1 MNHEY, CDR2 SVGAGI. This CDR3 is CASKVQGTDTQYF. The CDR3 DNA reads as TGTGCCAGCAAGGTACAGGGAACAGATACGCAGTATTTT.

This clone counts as medium-sized. The chain combines TRBV2 with TRBJ1-2, with TRBD1 matching over 7 bases. This CDR3 spans 14 amino acids. The ends lost 6 bases at V and 6 bases at J; junction bases unmatched: 10. Germline lookup yields CDR1 SNHLY and CDR2 FYNNEI. The CDR3 reads CASRYEQGSHGYTF. The CDR3 nucleotides read TGTGCCAGCAGATACGAACAGGGGTCCCATGGCTACACCTTC.

The genes are TRBV25-1 and TRBJ1-2, with D hard to call. This CDR3 has 13 amino acids. CDR1 is MGHDK, CDR2 SYGVNS, per germline. V was shortened by 2 bases and J by 8 bases, with 12 bases between the two germline ends. CDR3 nucleotides: TGTGCCAGCAGTGAACAGGCTGAGAAGGGCTACACCTTC. Its protein product is CASSEQAEKGYTF.

This clone was counted between two and nine times. V is TRBV9 and J is TRBJ1-6; D perhaps matches TRBD1 (5 bases). The ends were cut back, 3 bases at V and 6 bases at J, with 16 bases in the middle. The CDR3 covers 16 residues. The germline V gene has CDR1 SGDLS and CDR2 YYNGEE. The CDR3 spells CASSGDLGRVNSPLHF. The CDR3 nucleotides read TGTGCCAGCAGCGGAGACTTGGGCAGGGTTAATTCACCCCTCCACTTT.

This clone was found a few times. The rearrangement uses TRBV29-1 and TRBJ2-4, with 8 bases matching TRBD1. CDR1 is SQVTM and CDR2 is ANQGSEA in the germline V gene. V shed 1 base, J shed 13 bases, and the junction held 9 bases outside the gene matches. The CDR3 sequence is 13 residues long. CDR3: CSVEGKPRDRQYF. CDR3 in DNA: TGCAGCGTTGAAGGGAAACCCCGGGACAGGCAGTACTTC.

The V gene is TRBV5-1, the J gene TRBJ1-3, with D uncertain. V lost 4 bases to trimming and J lost 0 bases, with 8 bases between them. Germline loops: CDR1 SGHRS, CDR2 YFSETQ. This CDR3 contains 14 residues. CDR3 coding DNA: TGCGCCAGCAGCCATGACAACTCTGGAAACACCATATATTTT. Translation: CASSHDNSGNTIYF.

This clone was detected only a few times. The genes are TRBV27 and TRBJ2-4; TRBD1 might be the D (5 bases). The CDR3 has 16 amino acids. Germline lookup yields CDR1 MNHEY and CDR2 SMNVEV (reference sequence). V lost 3 bases to trimming and J lost 2 bases, with 14 bases between them. CDR3 bases: TGTGCCAGCAGTTTTGGTGCAGGGTCGACCAAAAACATTCAGTACTTC. Translating it yields CASSFGAGSTKNIQYF.

The chain is built from TRBV19 and TRBJ1-6; 7 bases agree with TRBD1. In germline, CDR1 is LNHDA, CDR2 SQIVND (reference sequence). The CDR3 is 13 amino acids. V gave up 5 bases and J gave up 11 bases; unmatched junction bases: 6. The CDR3 DNA sequence: TGTGCCAGTAGTTCCGACAGGGTTACACCCCTCCACTTT. It codes for CASSSDRVTPLHF. Full variable domain (remainder filled in from reference TRBV19 and TRBJ1-6): DGGITQSPKYLFRKEGQNVTLSCEQNLNHDAMYWYRQDPGQGLRLIYYSQIVNDFQKGDIAEGYSVSREKKESFPLTVTSAQKNPTAFYLCASSSDRVTPLHFGNGTRLTVT.

The genes are TRBV7-3 and TRBJ2-3; D may be TRBD2 (6 bases). The V and J ends lost 2 bases and 0 bases respectively, with 21 bases between them. CDR1 is SGHTA, CDR2 FQGTGA, per germline. This CDR3 contains 19 residues. CDR3 DNA: TGTGCCAGCAGCTTACGGACGCTTGGCGGGACTCCAAGCACAGATACGCAGTATTTT. Residues: CASSLRTLGGTPSTDTQYF.

This clone was counted once. The V call is TRBV7-2, the J call TRBJ2-7, with TRBD2 identical over 13 bases. This CDR3 has 19 amino acids. Germline V gives CDR1 SGHTA, CDR2 FQGNSA. V gave up 5 bases and J gave up 2 bases; unmatched junction bases: 15. The CDR3 here is CASSTGRLAGGLIPYEQYF. The CDR3 DNA sequence: TGTGCCAGCAGCACAGGGCGACTAGCGGGAGGCTTAATACCCTACGAGCAGTACTTC.

The chain has TRBV7-2 and TRBJ2-1, with 11 bases that match TRBD2. The germline CDR1 and CDR2 sequences are SGHTA and FQGNSA. Germline trimming cut 5 bases from V and 4 bases from J; bases unmatched to any gene: 7. The CDR3 consists of 16 residues. The CDR3 region has the DNA TGTGCCAGCAGCGTGACTAGCGGGACCTTTTACAATGAGCAGTTCTTC. It yields the protein CASSVTSGTFYNEQFF.

This clone turned up a few times. V and J are TRBV19 and TRBJ2-1, with D tentatively TRBD2 (5 bases). V gave up 3 bases and J gave up 9 bases, with 15 bases separating them. The CDR3 runs 14 residues. Germline V gene data show CDR1 as LNHDA and CDR2 as SQIVND (reference sequence). For the CDR3, the DNA is TGTGCCAGTAGTATCCCCGCTCGAGGGCTTGAGCAGTTCTTC. Translated: CASSIPARGLEQFF.

The gene calls are TRBV5-3 and TRBJ1-5; D is unresolved. TRBV5-3 is an ORF, with its function uncertain. Trimming took off 6 bases at V and 7 bases at J, with 17 bases between the two ends. The CDR3 contains 14 residues. This chain's CDR3 is CARNLYWERQPQHF. In nucleotides, the CDR3 is TGTGCCAGAAATCTGTACTGGGAGCGACAGCCCCAGCATTTT.

This clone was seen more than once but under ten times. This rearrangement joins TRBV23-1 to TRBJ2-1; 9 bases are a match to TRBD1. TRBV23-1 is assigned to the ORF class and has an uncertain function. V lost 8 bases and J lost 2; bases outside the gene matches: 7. The CDR3 consists of 15 residues. The CDR3 sequence is CASEKGQGAYNEQFF. CDR3 in DNA: TGCGCCAGCGAGAAGGGACAGGGAGCCTACAATGAGCAGTTCTTC.